The 10 T cell receptor delta chains presented below share a single source sample, sequenced in a study of gamma-delta T cells after stem cell transplantation. TCRdb fed the RT-PCR reads into CATT to redo clone calling. The sample includes roughly 1,300 delta-chain clones, approximately 25% of them seen just once. Sample: gamma-delta T cells. The receptors come from a human donor. It is not recorded whose cells these are; they may come from a transplant donor.

This clone occurred a few times. TCRdb shows a much larger clone's protein in place of this DNA's translation, and the two differ at residue 12, likely through a read error; the protein shown is translated from the DNA. The rearrangement uses TRDV1 and TRDJ1; the D gene is possibly TRDD3 (5 bases). Looked up from germline, CDR1 is TSWWSYY and CDR2 is QGS. The length of the CDR3 is 14 residues. CDR3 nucleotide sequence: TGTGCTCTTGGACGAGGGATCCCTCACCTTAAAATCATCTTT. It yields the protein CALGRGIPHLKIIF.

By proportion, this clone is medium-sized. This chain's CDR3 is CACDTVPGDTLYTDKLIF. The CDR3 DNA reads as TGTGCCTGTGACACCGTCCCGGGGGATACTTTGTACACCGATAAACTCATCTTT. This chain links TRDV2 with TRDJ1; 9 bases match TRDD3. The CDR3 totals 18 residues. The trim removed 0 bases at V and 0 bases at J, leaving 10 bases unmatched. CDR1 and CDR2 (germline): GEAIGNYY, EKD.

Judged by abundance, this clone is medium-sized. This specimen includes other DNA sequences encoding the same CDR3. The chain has TRDV2 and TRDJ1; 9 positions match TRDD3. This CDR3 contains 15 residues. J lost 4 bases, V lost 0 bases, and 5 bases had no gene match. Germline-derived CDR1 and CDR2 are GEAIGNYY and EKD. The CDR3 coding sequence is TGTGCCTGTGACACCGACGGGGGATACAACGATAAACTCATCTTT. The encoded protein is CACDTDGGYNDKLIF.

By share of the sample, this clone is medium-sized. The V gene is TRDV2, the J gene TRDJ1, with TRDD3 matching over 12 bases. Per germline, CDR1 GEAIGNYY and CDR2 EKD. Trimming took 1 base from V and 0 from J; bases not matched to a gene: 11. The CDR3 runs to 19 residues. The CDR3 DNA reads TGTGCCTGTGACACAGTCCGTACTGGGGGATACTCGTACACCGATAAACTCATCTTT. Translated: CACDTVRTGGYSYTDKLIF.

Concerning this clone itself: This DNA's translation and the protein TCRdb lists, from a much larger clone, do not match at residue 12, likely due to a read error; the protein shown is translated from the DNA. This chain connects TRDV2 to TRDJ1; no clear D gene. The length of the CDR3 is 15 residues. Looked up from germline, CDR1 is GEAIGNYY and CDR2 is EKD. The CDR3 region has the DNA TGTGCCTGTGACACCGTGACGATGTACACCGATGAACTCATCTTT. Encoded protein: CACDTVTMYTDELIF.

In this sample, this clone turned up a few times. Possible read error: a much larger clone is one base away. Other DNA sequences in the sample encode the same CDR3. This chain links TRDV2 with TRDJ2; possible D gene TRDD3, 6 bases. Germline lookup yields CDR1 GEAIGNYY and CDR2 EKD. This CDR3 has 15 residues. Here the CDR3 DNA reads TGCGCCTGTGACCCCGCGGGGGAGGGGACAGCACAACTCTTCTTT. Amino acid sequence: CACDPAGEGTAQLFF.

This clone rates as medium-sized (0.01 to 0.1%). This sample also contains other DNA sequences that code for the same CDR3. The V gene is TRDV2, the J gene TRDJ1; D might be TRDD2 or TRDD3, each matching 9 bases. Trimming removed 1 base at V and 2 bases at J, with 31 bases between. This CDR3 spans 21 amino acids. Germline V gives CDR1 GEAIGNYY, CDR2 EKD. The CDR3 protein is CACDTPPSYLSMGDSTDKLIF. In DNA, the CDR3 is TGTGCCTGTGACACGCCGCCTTCCTACTTGTCGATGGGGGATAGTACCGATAAACTCATCTTT.

Notes on this clone: This sequence is one base from a far larger clone and is likely a read error. The chain carries TRDV2 and TRDJ1; 13 bases fit TRDD3. The CDR3 extends over 18 amino acids. Germline V gene data show CDR1 as GEAIGNYY and CDR2 as EKD. The CDR3 DNA reads as TGTGCCTGTGACGCCGTACTGGGGGATACGCAAGGGCCCGATAAACCCATCTTT. This sequence encodes CACDAVLGDTQGPDKPIF.

Concerning this clone: A far larger clone differs by one base, so this is likely a read error. The sample holds other DNA sequences that translate to the same CDR3. The rearrangement links TRDV2 to TRDJ1; 12 bases fit TRDD3. Per germline, CDR1 GEAIGNYY and CDR2 EKD. The CDR3 has 15 amino acids. Trimming at V came to 3 bases and at J to 5 bases, leaving 6 bases not matched to a gene. The CDR3 DNA reads TGTGCCTGTGACTTTATACTGGGGGATACTGATAAACTCATCTTT. Encoded protein: CACDFILGDTDKLIF.

This clone qualifies as medium-sized. V gene TRDV2 combines with J gene TRDJ1; 8 bases line up with TRDD3. The CDR3 runs to 17 residues. Trimming cost V 3 bases and J 0 bases; bases outside gene matches: 11. Germline V lookup: CDR1 GEAIGNYY, CDR2 EKD. CDR3 region: CACDGMLGDPYTDKLIF. The CDR3 nucleotides read TGTGCCTGTGACGGAATGCTGGGGGACCCTTACACCGATAAACTCATCTTT.